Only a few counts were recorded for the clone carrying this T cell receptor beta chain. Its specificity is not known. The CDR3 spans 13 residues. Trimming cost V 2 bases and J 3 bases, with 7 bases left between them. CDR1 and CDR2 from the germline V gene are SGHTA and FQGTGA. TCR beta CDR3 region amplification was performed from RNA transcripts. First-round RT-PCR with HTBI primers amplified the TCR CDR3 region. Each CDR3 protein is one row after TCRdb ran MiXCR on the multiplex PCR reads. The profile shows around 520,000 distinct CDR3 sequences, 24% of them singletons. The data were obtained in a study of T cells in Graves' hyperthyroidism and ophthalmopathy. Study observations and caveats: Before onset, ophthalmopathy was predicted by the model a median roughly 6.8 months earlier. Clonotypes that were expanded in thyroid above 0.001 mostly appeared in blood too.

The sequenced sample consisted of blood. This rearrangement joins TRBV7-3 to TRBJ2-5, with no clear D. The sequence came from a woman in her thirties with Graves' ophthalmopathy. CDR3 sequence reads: CASSLLRKETQYF. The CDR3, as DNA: TGTGCCAGCAGCTTACTTAGAAAAGAGACCCAGTACTTC.